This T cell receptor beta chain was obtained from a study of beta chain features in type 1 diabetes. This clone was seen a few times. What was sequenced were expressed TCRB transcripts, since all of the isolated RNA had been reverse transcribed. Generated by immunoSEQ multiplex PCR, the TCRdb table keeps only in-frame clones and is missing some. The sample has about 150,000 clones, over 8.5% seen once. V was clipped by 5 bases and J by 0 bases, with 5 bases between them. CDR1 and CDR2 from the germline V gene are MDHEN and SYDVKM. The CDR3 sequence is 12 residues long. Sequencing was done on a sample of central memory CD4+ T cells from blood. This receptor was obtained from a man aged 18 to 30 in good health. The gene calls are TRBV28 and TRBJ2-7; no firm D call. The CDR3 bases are TGTGCCAGCAGTATTCGCTCCTACGAGCAGTACTTC. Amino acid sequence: CASSIRSYEQYF.